Listed below are T cell receptor beta chains from one sample, sequenced in a study of shared clonotypes between healthy human individuals. Using immunoSEQ multiplex PCR, the repertoire was profiled, and TCRdb retains in-frame clones only, with some absent. Among some 2.1 million clones listed, 90% to 95% were seen once. The sample consisted of naive CD4+ T cells sorted from blood. These receptors originate from a man aged 18 to 30 in good health. Both conserved end residues are part of each CDR3. A D gene is named only where the DNA matches it firmly.

>TRBV19|-|TRBJ1-2
CASRNIYGYTF
TGTGCCAGTAGAAACATCTATGGCTACACCTTC
>TRBV4-1|-|TRBJ2-7
CASSTTPPGSGYYEQYF
TGCGCCAGCAGCACAACCCCTCCAGGGTCCGGATACTACGAGCAGTACTTC
>TRBV5-1|-|TRBJ2-5
CASSLNTQRGVETQYF
TGCGCCAGCAGCTTAAATACCCAGAGGGGCGTAGAGACCCAGTACTTC
>TRBV18|-|TRBJ1-1
CASSPTPGTEAFF
TGTGCCAGCTCGCCAACCCCGGGCACTGAAGCTTTCTTT
>TRBV6-5|-|TRBJ1-3
CASSYSEQLSGNTIYF
TGTGCCAGCAGTTACTCGGAACAACTTTCTGGAAACACCATATATTTT
>TRBV11-2|-|TRBJ2-1
CASSLEWASNEQFF
TGTGCCAGCAGCTTAGAGTGGGCTAGCAATGAGCAGTTCTTC
>TRBV2|TRBD2|TRBJ2-7
CASKGTSPSYEQYF
TGTGCCAGCAAGGGGACTAGTCCTTCCTACGAGCAGTACTTC
>TRBV28|-|TRBJ2-1
CASSIQNEQFF
TGTGCCAGCAGCATACAGAATGAGCAGTTCTTC
>TRBV11-3|-|TRBJ2-1
CASSLGQISYNEQFF
TGTGCCAGCAGCCTAGGACAGATCTCCTACAATGAGCAGTTCTTC
>TRBV28|-|TRBJ2-2
CASKKSTGELFF
TGTGCCAGCAAAAAATCGACCGGGGAGCTGTTTTTT
>TRBV10-2|TRBD2|TRBJ2-3
CASSGWLTSGGTDTQYF
TGCGCCAGCAGTGGTTGGCTTACTAGCGGGGGCACAGATACGCAGTATTTT